This TCR beta chain came from a study of Graves' ophthalmopathy and Graves' hyperthyroidism (dated by TCRdb to between 2017 and 2018). With respect to the entire study: Peripheral blood samples were taken at the time of initial diagnosis, before any treatment was given. The study used TCR beta repertoire signatures to distinguish Graves' ophthalmopathy from Graves' hyperthyroidism and to predict progression to ophthalmopathy. In total, over 130 blood samples were TCR-sequenced: 43 ophthalmopathy, some 75 hyperthyroidism and roughly 17 hyperthyroidism-to-ophthalmopathy patients. To explore V-J signatures that distinguish ophthalmopathy from hyperthyroidism, a discovery set of 90 to 100 patients was enrolled, made up of 40 to 45 with ophthalmopathy and under 65 with stable hyperthyroidism. An independent validation cohort comprised 18 hyperthyroidism patients and about 16 patients who later progressed from hyperthyroidism to ophthalmopathy. In more than five hyperthyroidism patients, T-cell repertoires of thyroid tissue and blood were compared. Following sample collection, hyperthyroidism patients were given methimazole at a starting dose of 30 mg daily, and ophthalmopathy patients were given high-dose intravenous methylprednisolone. The 100 or so discovery patients were divided at random into training and test sets in a 7:3 ratio.

The ophthalmopathy patients had moderately to severely active disease, with a Clinical Activity Score of 3 or higher, a NOSPECS grade of 4 or higher, and a disease duration of less than 3 months. Patients were excluded if they had other autoimmune diseases, uncontrolled infections, pregnancy or lactation. Diagnosis relied on clinical symptoms, serum thyroxine, TRAb, thyroid ultrasound and orbital computed tomography. PBMCs were isolated from 7.5 to 10 ml of fresh peripheral blood by Ficoll-Paque density gradient centrifugation. Total RNA was extracted with Trizol reagent and quality-checked on an Agilent 2100 Bioanalyzer. The V end loses 3 bases and the J end loses 6 bases, and a stretch of 14 bases separates them. The CDR3 has 14 amino acids, counting the end cysteine and phenylalanine. The entry retains the CDR3 DNA only, 42 bases that are in frame from base 1. In the germline V gene, CDR1 corresponds to MDHEN and CDR2 to SYDVKM.

Overall study results and their limits: In validation, the model predicted ophthalmopathy progression with 55% to 71% sensitivity and roughly 72% specificity; some 13 predicted patients were CT-confirmed with GO in a median of roughly 6.8 months. Sample size was not predetermined statistically, and investigators were not blinded to group allocation. In cross-validation, the 13-signature model distinguished ophthalmopathy from stable hyperthyroidism with 85% to 90% sensitivity and just under 84% specificity, and in the test set the corresponding values were about 80% and 75%. Among expanded thyroid clonotypes with frequency above 0.001, most also showed up in blood, which suggests that blood repertoires may reflect the thyroid immune response.

This clonotype was seen at least ten times. This receptor's antigen is unknown. No much larger clonotype is one base removed from it; base qualities were not supplied. For repertoire sequencing, the TCR beta CDR3 regions were amplified from RNA transcripts. A first-round RT-PCR used HTBI primers with the Qiagen OneStep RT-PCR kit, followed by a second-round multiplex PCR, size selection and purification. Libraries were sequenced paired-end with 100 bp reads on an Illumina HiSeq2000. On the authors' methods: SOAPnuke was used to process the reads, removing any read that contained adapters or uncalled bases, had a mean Phred below 15, or lacked an exact match to the constant primer or identifier. High-quality paired reads were merged with COPE v1.2.5. Each unique nucleotide sequence was treated as a clonotype, and MiTCR v1.1 was used to align the clonotypes to the IMGT TRB V, D and J references. The analysis was limited to V-J combinations with a frequency above 0.0001, which together covered roughly 99% of repertoires. For each V-J combination, a TCR clonal expansion and chaos score was defined as the ratio of F50 clonal expansion to chaos observed in the TCRdist matrix. Welch's t-statistics and random forest were used to narrow the features down to more than 10 V-J combinations, which were then fed into a naive Bayes classifier. Thyroid-blood repertoire similarity was quantified with the Morisita-Horn index. Through fastp at Q25 and MiXCR, TCRdb rebuilt clones from the public reads, retaining in-frame beta chains. Identical CDR3 proteins give one entry, which carries the most common genes and DNA. These V and J calls are TCRdb output, not the study's own analysis. This sample has roughly 500,000 distinct CDR3 sequences in its table, and about 15% of those were observed once. The ten largest clones add up to 9.8% of the sample.

The receptor comes from a woman in her 30s with Graves' ophthalmopathy. Donor details come from another sample of the same person, matched by shared clones. The chain is made from TRBV28 and TRBJ1-2; the D gene is perhaps TRBD1, from 6 matching bases. Sequences were obtained from blood. The sequenced DNA: TGTGCCAGCAGTTTGGAAAACAGGGTACATGGCTACACCTTC. It encodes CASSLENRVHGYTF.